This T cell receptor (delta chain) was sequenced during a study of gammadelta T cells in human blood. Comments on this clone: What it binds is unknown. A far larger clone is one nucleotide away, so this likely arose from a read error. The same CDR3 arises from other DNA sequences in this sample as well.

Study-wide findings and caveats: Polyclonal expansion of innate γδ T cells after birth appeared microbially driven.

Germline CDR1 and CDR2: GEAIGNYY and EKD. The CDR3 covers 18 residues. TCRdb reanalysed the RT-PCR reads via CATT. This repertoire shows 270 or so delta-chain clones, less than 5% found once; its top ten account for approximately 86%. The chain employs TRDV2 and TRDJ3, with 8 bases lining up with TRDD3. What was sequenced was Vgamma9Vdelta2 gamma-delta T cells from cord blood. This TCR derives from a newborn. The chain's CDR3 is CACDVLGVSSWDTRQMFF. The CDR3 region has the DNA TGTGCCTGTGACGTACTGGGGGTTAGCTCCTGGGACACCCGCCAGATGTTTTTC.